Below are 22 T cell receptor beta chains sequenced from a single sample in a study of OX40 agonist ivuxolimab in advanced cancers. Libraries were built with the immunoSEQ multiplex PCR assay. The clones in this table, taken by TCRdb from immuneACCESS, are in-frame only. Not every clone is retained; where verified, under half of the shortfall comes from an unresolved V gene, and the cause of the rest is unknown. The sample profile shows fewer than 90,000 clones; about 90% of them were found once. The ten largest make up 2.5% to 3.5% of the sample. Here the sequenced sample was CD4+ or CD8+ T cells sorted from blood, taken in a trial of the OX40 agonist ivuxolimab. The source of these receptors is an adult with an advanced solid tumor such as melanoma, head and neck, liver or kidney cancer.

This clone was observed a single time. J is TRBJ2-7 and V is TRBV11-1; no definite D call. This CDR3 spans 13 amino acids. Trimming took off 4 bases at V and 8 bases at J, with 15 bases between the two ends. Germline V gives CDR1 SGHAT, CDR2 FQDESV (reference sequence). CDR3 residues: CASSSDSHVQQYF. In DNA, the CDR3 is TGTGCCAGCAGCTCCGACTCCCACGTCCAGCAGTACTTC. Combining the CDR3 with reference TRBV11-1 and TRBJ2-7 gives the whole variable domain EAEVAQSPRYKITEKSQAVAFWCDPISGHATLYWYRQILGQGPELLVQFQDESVVDDSQLPKDRFSAERLKGVDSTLKIQPAELGDSAMYLCASSSDSHVQQYFGPGTRLTVT.

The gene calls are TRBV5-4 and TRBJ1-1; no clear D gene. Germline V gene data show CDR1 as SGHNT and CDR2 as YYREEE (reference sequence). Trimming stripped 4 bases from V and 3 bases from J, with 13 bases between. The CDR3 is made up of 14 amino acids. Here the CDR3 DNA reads TGTGCCAGCAGCCTCCTCGTAGGTGACACTGAAGCTTTCTTT. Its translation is CASSLLVGDTEAFF. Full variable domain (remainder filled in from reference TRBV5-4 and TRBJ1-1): ETGVTQSPTHLIKTRGQQVTLRCSSQSGHNTVSWYQQALGQGPQFIFQYYREEENGRGNFPPRFSGLQFPNYSSELNVNALELDDSALYLCASSLLVGDTEAFFGQGTRLTVV.

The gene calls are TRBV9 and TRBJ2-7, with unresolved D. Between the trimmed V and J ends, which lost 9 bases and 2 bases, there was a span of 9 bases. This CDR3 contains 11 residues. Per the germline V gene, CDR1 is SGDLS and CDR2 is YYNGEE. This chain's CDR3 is CATGETYEQYF. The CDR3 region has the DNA TGTGCCACTGGGGAAACCTACGAGCAGTACTTC.

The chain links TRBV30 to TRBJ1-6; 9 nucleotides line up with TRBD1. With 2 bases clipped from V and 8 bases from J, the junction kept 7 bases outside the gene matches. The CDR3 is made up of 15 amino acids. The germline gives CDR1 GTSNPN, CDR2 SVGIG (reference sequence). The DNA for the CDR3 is TGTGCCTGGAGTCTGGGGGGACAGGGAGATTCACCCCTCCACTTT. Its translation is CAWSLGGQGDSPLHF.

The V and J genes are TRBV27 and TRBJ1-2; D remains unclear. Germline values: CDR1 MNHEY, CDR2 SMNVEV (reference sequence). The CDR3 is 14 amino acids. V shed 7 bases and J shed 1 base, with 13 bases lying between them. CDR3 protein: CASTPRASNYGYTF. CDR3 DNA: TGTGCCAGCACCCCCCGGGCCAGTAACTATGGCTACACCTTC.

CDR3 protein: CASSPHDGRATQYF. CDR3 sequence (DNA): TGTGCCAGCAGCCCCCATGACGGGCGGGCAACCCAGTACTTC. This chain links TRBV27 with TRBJ2-5; possibly TRBD2 for D (5 bases). Germline loops: CDR1 MNHEY, CDR2 SMNVEV (reference sequence). Trimming cost V 6 bases and J 8 bases, with 19 bases left between them. The CDR3 runs 14 residues.

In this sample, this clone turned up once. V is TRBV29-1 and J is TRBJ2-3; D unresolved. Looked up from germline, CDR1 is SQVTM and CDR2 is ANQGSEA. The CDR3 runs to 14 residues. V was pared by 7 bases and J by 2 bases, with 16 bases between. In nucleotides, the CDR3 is TGCAGCGCCTCTCTAGGATCCCCCACAGATACGCAGTATTTT. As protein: CSASLGSPTDTQYF.

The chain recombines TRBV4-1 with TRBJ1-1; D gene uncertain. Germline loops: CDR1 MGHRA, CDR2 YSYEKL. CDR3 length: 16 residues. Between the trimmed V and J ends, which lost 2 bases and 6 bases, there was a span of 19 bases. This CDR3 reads CASSQRTGEAGAEAFF. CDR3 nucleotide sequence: TGCGCCAGCAGCCAAAGGACCGGAGAGGCTGGCGCTGAAGCTTTCTTT.

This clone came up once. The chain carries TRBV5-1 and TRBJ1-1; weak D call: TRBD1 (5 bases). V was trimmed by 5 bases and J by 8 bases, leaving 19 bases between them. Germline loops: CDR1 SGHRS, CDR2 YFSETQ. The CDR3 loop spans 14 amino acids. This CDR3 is CASSHAGAVKEAFF. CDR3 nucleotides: TGCGCCAGCAGTCATGCCGGGGCGGTGAAGGAAGCTTTCTTT.

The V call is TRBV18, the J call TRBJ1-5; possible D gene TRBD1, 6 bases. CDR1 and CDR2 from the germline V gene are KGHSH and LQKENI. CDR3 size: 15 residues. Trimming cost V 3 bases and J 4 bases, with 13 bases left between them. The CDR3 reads CASSPRVGANQPQHF. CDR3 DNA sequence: TGTGCCAGCTCACCTAGGGTGGGGGCTAATCAGCCCCAGCATTTT.

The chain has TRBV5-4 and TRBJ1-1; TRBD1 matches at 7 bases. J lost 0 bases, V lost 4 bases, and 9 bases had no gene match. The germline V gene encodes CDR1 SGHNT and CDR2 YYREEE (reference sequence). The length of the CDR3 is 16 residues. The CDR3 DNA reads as TGTGCCAGCAGCGATCCCGGGACAGCTATGAACACTGAAGCTTTCTTT. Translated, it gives CASSDPGTAMNTEAFF.

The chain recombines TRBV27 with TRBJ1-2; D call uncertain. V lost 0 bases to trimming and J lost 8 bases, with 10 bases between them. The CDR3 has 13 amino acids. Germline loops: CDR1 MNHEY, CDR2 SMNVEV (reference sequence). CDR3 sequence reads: CASSLSTEWGYTF. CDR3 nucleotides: TGTGCCAGCAGTTTATCAACAGAATGGGGCTACACCTTC.

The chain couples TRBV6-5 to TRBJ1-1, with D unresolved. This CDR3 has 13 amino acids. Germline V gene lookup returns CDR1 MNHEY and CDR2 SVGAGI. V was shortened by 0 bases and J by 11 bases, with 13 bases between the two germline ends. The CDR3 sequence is CASSYSQSTGAFF. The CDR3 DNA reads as TGTGCCAGCAGTTACTCTCAATCCACTGGGGCTTTCTTT.

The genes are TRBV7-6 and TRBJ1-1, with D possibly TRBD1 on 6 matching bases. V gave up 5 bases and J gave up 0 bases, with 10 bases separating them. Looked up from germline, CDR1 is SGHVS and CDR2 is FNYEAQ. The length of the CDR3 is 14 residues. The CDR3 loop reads CASSPGHLNTEAFF. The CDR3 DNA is TGTGCCAGCAGCCCGGGACACCTGAACACTGAAGCTTTCTTT.

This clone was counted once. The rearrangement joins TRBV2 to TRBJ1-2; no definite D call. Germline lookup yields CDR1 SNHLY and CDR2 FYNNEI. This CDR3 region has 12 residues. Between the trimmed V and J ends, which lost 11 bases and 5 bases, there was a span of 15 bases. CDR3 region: CAASAAGYGYTF. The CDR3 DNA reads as TGTGCCGCCTCTGCGGCTGGATATGGCTACACCTTC.

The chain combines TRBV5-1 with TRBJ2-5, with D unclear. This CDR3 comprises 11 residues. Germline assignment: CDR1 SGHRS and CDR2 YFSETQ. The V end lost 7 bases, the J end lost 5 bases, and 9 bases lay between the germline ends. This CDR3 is CASGEAETQYF. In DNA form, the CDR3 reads TGCGCCAGCGGCGAGGCGGAGACCCAGTACTTC.

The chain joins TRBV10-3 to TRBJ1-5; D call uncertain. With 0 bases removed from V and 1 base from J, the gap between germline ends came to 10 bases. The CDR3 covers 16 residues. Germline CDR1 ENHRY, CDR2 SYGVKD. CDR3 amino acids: CAISESGGPSNQPQHF. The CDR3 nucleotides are TGTGCCATCAGTGAGTCGGGAGGGCCCAGCAATCAGCCCCAGCATTTT.

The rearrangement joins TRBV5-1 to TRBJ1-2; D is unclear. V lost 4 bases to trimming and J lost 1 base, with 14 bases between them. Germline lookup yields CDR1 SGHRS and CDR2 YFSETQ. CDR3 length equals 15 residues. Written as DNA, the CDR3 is TGCGCCAGCAGCCTATCCGGGATCAATAACTATGGCTACACCTTC. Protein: CASSLSGINNYGYTF.

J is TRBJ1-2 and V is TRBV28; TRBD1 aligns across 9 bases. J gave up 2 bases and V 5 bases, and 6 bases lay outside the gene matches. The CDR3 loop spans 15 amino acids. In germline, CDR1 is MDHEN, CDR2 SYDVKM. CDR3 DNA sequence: TGTGCCAGCAGTACAGGGGGCAGGAACAACTATGGCTACACCTTC. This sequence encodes CASSTGGRNNYGYTF.

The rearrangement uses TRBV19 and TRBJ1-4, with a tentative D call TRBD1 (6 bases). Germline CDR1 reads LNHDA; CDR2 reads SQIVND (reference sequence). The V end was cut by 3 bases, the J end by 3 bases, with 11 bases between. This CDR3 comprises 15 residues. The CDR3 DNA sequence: TGTGCCAGTAGTATTCCCGGGGGGCCTAATGAAAAACTGTTTTTT. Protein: CASSIPGGPNEKLFF.

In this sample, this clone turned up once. The CDR3 DNA is TGCGCCAGCAGCTTCGACCCACCGGGGGTACTGGCCAAAAACATTCAGTACTTC. Residues: CASSFDPPGVLAKNIQYF. The chain carries TRBV5-1 and TRBJ2-4; D might be TRBD2 (6 bases). CDR1 SGHRS and CDR2 YFSETQ come from the germline V gene. The CDR3 has 18 amino acids. V was cut by 2 bases and J by 1 base, with 19 bases left in between.

The CDR3 spells CASGLVQGNLNTEAFF. CDR3 nucleotide sequence: TGTGCTAGTGGTTTGGTACAAGGAAACCTGAACACTGAAGCTTTCTTT. V is TRBV12-5 and J is TRBJ1-1, with D unclear. The germline V gene has CDR1 LGHNT and CDR2 FRNRAP. V gave up 0 bases and J gave up 0 bases, with 11 bases separating them. The CDR3 sequence is 16 residues long.